Given below is one TCR beta chain in context. The length of the CDR3 is 13 residues. Germline loops: CDR1 SGHRS, CDR2 YFSETQ. V was clipped by 1 base and J by 8 bases, with 12 bases between them. This sample was included in a study of T-cell memory formation after mild COVID-19. Each CDR3 protein gets one entry after TCRdb re-called the 5' RACE reads with MiXCR. The sample shows 450,000 to 650,000 distinct CDR3 sequences, approximately 20% of them seen only once. The sample taken for sequencing was PBMCs or a T cell subset sorted from them (not recorded which). This TCR was recovered from an adult woman who had mild COVID-19 (a few samples of this study predate the infection). Cell type and time point are not known. The V and J genes are TRBV5-1 and TRBJ1-2; D is unclear. The CDR3 sequence is CASSLSPGEGYTF. CDR3 in DNA: TGCGCCAGCAGCTTGAGTCCAGGTGAAGGCTACACCTTC.